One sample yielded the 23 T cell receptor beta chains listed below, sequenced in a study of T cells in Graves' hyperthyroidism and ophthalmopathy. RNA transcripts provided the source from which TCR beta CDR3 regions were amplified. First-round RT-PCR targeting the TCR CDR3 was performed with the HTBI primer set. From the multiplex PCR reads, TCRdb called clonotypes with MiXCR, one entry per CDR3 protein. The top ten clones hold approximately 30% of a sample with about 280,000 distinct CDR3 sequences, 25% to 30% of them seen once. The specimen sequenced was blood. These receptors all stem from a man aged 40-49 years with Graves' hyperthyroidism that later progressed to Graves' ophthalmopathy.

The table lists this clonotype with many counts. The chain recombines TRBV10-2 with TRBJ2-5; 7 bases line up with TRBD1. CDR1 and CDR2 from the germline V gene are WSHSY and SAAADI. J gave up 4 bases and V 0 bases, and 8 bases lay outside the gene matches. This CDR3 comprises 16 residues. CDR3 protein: CASSESYRQGGETQYF. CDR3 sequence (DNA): TGCGCCAGCAGTGAGTCCTACAGACAGGGTGGAGAGACCCAGTACTTC.

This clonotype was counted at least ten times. The CDR3 here is CATSDLGLDTDTQYF. The CDR3 DNA reads as TGTGCCACCAGTGATTTAGGGCTAGACACAGATACGCAGTATTTT. This chain joins TRBV24-1 and TRBJ2-3; D not resolved. CDR1 is KGHDR and CDR2 is SFDVKD in the germline V gene. The V end lost 1 base, the J end lost 2 bases, and 9 bases lay between the germline ends. This CDR3 region has 15 residues.

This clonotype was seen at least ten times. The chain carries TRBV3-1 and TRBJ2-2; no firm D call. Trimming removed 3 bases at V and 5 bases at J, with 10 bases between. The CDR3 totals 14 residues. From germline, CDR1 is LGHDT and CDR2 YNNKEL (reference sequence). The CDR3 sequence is CASSQDPRTGELFF. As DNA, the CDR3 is TGTGCCAGCAGCCAGGACCCGAGGACCGGGGAGCTGTTTTTT.

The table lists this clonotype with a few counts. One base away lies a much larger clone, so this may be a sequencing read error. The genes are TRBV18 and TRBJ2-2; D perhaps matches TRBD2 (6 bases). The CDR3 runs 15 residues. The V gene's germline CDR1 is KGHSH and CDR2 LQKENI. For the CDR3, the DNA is TGTGCCAGCTCACCACGTCCAGGTGCCACCGGGGGGCTGTTTTTT. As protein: CASSPRPGATGGLFF. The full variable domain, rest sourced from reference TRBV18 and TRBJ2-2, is NAGVMQNPRHLVRRRGQEARLRCSPMKGHSHVYWYRQLPEEGLKFMVYLQKENIIDESGMPKERFSAEFPKEGPSILRIQQVVRGDSAAYFCASSPRPGATGGLFFGEGSRLTVL.

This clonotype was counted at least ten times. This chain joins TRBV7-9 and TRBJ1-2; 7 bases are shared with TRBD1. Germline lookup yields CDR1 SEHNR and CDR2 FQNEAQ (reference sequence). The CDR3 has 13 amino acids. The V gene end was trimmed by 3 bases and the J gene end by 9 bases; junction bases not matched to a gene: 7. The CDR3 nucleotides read TGTGCCAGCAGCTTTGGACAGGACGGGAGCTACACCTTC. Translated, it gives CASSFGQDGSYTF.

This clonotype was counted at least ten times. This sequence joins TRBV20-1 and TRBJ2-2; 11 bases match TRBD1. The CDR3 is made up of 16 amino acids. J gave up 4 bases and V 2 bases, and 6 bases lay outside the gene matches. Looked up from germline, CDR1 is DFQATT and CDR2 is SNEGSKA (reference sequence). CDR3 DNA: TGCAGTGCTAGAAACCCGGACAGGGGGCTCACCGGGGAGCTGTTTTTT. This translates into CSARNPDRGLTGELFF.

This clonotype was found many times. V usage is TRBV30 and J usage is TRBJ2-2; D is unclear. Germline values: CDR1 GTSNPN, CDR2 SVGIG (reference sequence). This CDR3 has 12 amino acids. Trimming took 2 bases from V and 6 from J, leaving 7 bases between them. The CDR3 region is CAWSISAGELFF. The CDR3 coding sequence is TGTGCCTGGAGTATAAGCGCCGGGGAGCTGTTTTTT.

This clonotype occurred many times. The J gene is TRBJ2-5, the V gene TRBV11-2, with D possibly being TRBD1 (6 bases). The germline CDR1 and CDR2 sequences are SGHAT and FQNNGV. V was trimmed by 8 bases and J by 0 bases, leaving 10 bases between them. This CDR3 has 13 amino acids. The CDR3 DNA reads TGTGCCAGCTCGGGACACAACCAAGAGACCCAGTACTTC. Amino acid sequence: CASSGHNQETQYF.

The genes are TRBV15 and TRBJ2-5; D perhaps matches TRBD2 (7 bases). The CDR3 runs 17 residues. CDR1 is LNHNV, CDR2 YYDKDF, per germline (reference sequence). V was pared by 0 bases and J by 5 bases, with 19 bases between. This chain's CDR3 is CATSRDLGGASGETQYF. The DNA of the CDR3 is TGTGCCACCAGCAGAGACCTGGGGGGGGCCTCTGGGGAGACCCAGTACTTC.

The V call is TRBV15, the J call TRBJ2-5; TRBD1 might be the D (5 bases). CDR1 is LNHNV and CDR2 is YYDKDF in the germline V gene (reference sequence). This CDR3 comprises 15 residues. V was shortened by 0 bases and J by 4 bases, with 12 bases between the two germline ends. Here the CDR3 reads CATSRDAGQGETQYF. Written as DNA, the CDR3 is TGTGCCACCAGCAGAGATGCTGGGCAGGGAGAGACCCAGTACTTC.

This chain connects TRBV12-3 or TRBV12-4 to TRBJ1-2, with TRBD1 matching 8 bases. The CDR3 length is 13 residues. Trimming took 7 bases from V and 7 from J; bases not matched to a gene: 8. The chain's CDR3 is CASTLDRGGGYTF. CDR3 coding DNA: TGTGCCAGCACCCTAGACAGGGGAGGTGGCTACACCTTC.

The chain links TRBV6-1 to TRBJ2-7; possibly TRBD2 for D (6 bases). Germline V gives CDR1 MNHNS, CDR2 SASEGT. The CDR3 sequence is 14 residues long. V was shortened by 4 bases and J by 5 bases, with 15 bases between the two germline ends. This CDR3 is CASSVFGGNDEQYF. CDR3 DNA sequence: TGTGCCAGCAGTGTGTTCGGAGGGAACGACGAGCAGTACTTC.

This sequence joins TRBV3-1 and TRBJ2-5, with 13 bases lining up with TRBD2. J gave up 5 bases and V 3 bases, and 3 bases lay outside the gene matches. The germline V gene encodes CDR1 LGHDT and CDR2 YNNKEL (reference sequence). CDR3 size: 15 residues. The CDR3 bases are TGTGCCAGCAGCCAGACTAGCGGGGGGTTGGAGACCCAGTACTTC. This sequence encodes CASSQTSGGLETQYF.

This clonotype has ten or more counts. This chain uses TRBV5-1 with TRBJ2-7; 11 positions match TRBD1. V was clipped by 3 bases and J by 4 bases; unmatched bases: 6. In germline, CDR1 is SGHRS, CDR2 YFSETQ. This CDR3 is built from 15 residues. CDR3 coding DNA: TGCGCCAGCAGCTCGGGGACAGGGGGGAGATACGAGCAGTACTTC. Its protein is CASSSGTGGRYEQYF.

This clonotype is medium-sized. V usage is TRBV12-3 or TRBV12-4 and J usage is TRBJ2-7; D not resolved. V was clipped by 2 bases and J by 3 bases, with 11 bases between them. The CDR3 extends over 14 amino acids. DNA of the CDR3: TGTGCCAGCAGTTTATCCCCAGGCTACTACGAGCAGTACTTC. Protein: CASSLSPGYYEQYF.

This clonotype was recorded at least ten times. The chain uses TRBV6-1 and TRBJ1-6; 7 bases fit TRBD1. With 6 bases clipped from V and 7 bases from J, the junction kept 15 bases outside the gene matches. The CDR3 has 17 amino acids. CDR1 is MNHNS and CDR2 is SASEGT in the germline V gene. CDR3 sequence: CASRRALGQLGNSPLHF. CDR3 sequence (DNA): TGTGCCAGCAGGAGGGCGCTGGGACAGTTGGGCAATTCACCCCTCCACTTT.

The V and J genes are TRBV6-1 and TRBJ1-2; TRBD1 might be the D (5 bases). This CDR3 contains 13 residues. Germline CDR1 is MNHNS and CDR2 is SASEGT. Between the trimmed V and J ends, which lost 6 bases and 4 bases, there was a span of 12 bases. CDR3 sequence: CASRTDSRYGYTF. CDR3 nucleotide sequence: TGTGCCAGCAGAACCGACAGCCGCTATGGCTACACCTTC.

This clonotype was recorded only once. CDR3 loop: CASSWTSGIETQYF. CDR3 nucleotide sequence: TGTGCCAGCAGTTGGACTAGCGGGATTGAGACCCAGTACTTC. The chain has TRBV6-5 and TRBJ2-5; 12 positions match TRBD2. Germline CDR1 and CDR2: MNHEY and SVGAGI. The CDR3 runs to 14 residues. With V trimmed by 4 bases and J by 5 bases, 2 bases remained unmatched.

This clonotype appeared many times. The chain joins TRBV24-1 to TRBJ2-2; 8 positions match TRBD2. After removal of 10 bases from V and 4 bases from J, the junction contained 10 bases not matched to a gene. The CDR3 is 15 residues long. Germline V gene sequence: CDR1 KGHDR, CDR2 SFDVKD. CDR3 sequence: CATKSGSGFTGELFF. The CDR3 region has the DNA TGTGCCACAAAGAGCGGGAGTGGGTTCACCGGGGAGCTGTTTTTT.

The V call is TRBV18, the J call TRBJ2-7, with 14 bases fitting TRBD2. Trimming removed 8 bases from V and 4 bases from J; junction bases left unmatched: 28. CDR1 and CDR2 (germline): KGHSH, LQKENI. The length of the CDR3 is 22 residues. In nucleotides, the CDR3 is TGTGCCAGCCCAGCCGGGACTAGCGGGAGTTTAGGTGGAGGTTTTTGCAAATACGAGCAGTACTTC. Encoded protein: CASPAGTSGSLGGGFCKYEQYF.

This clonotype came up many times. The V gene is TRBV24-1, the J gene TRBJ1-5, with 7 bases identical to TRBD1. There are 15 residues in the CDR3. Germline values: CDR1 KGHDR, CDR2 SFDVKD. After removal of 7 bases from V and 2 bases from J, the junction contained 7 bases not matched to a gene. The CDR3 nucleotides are TGTGCCACCAGCAGACAGGGTCCGGGCAATCAGCCCCAGCATTTT. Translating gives CATSRQGPGNQPQHF.

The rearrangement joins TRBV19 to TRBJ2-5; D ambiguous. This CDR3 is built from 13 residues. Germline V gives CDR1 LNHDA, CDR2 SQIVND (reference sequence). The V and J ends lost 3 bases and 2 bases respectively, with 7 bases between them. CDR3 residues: CASSMGRQETQYF. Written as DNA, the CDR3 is TGTGCCAGTAGTATGGGCCGTCAAGAGACCCAGTACTTC.

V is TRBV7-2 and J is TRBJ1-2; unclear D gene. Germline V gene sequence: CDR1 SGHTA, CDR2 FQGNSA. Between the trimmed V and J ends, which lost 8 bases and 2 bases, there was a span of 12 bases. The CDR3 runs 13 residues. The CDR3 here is CASSSPHNYGYTF. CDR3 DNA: TGTGCCAGCTCTAGCCCACACAACTATGGCTACACCTTC. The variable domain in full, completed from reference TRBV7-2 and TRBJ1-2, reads GAGVSQSPSNKVTEKGKDVELRCDPISGHTALYWYRQSLGQGLEFLIYFQGNSAPDKSGLPSDRFSAERTGGSVSTLTIQRTQQEDSAVYLCASSSPHNYGYTFGSGTRLTVV.